The 10 T cell receptor beta chains reported below all come from one sample, sequenced in a study of radiotherapy plus CTLA-4 blockade in lung cancer. Generated by immunoSEQ multiplex PCR, the TCRdb table keeps only in-frame clones and is missing some. The sample gives 45,000 or so clones, roughly three quarters of which show up once; around 8% is in the top ten. Sequenced material: peripheral blood, taken from a patient treated with radiotherapy plus ipilimumab. All receptors come from a human donor with non-small cell lung cancer who had stable disease on radiotherapy plus ipilimumab.

The J gene is TRBJ1-1, the V gene TRBV28; weak D call: TRBD1 (5 bases). V gave up 2 bases and J gave up 0 bases, with 10 bases separating them. Germline V gene lookup returns CDR1 MDHEN and CDR2 SYDVKM. There are 15 residues in the CDR3. CDR3 DNA: TGTGCCAGCAGTTTAGGGGGGGAATTGAACACTGAAGCTTTCTTT. This gives the protein CASSLGGELNTEAFF.

This rearrangement joins TRBV5-1 to TRBJ2-5; TRBD2 aligns across 7 bases. The ends lost 4 bases at V and 5 bases at J; junction bases unmatched: 8. This CDR3 has 14 residues. The V gene's germline CDR1 is SGHRS and CDR2 YFSETQ. Here the CDR3 DNA reads TGCGCCAGCAGCCCGCGGGGGTGGGCGGAGACCCAGTACTTC. It codes for CASSPRGWAETQYF.

The V and J genes are TRBV6-1 and TRBJ1-2; D ambiguous. The CDR3 is made up of 15 amino acids. The ends were cut back, 1 base at V and 4 bases at J, with 13 bases in the middle. Per germline, CDR1 MNHNS and CDR2 SASEGT. CDR3 DNA: TGTGCCAGCAGTGAAGAGGAGGCCGTCCCCTATGGCTACACCTTC. Residues: CASSEEEAVPYGYTF.

This clone has only a few counts. V usage is TRBV7-6 and J usage is TRBJ2-7; TRBD1 agrees at 9 bases. CDR1 and CDR2 (germline): SGHVS, FNYEAQ. This CDR3 is 15 amino acids long. V shed 1 base, J shed 6 bases, and the junction held 7 bases outside the gene matches. CDR3 sequence (DNA): TGTGCCAGCAGCTTAGATTCGGGACAGGGTGTCGAGCAGTACTTC. Its translation is CASSLDSGQGVEQYF.

V usage is TRBV6-5 and J usage is TRBJ2-5; unclear D gene. CDR3 length equals 13 residues. CDR1 and CDR2 (germline): MNHEY, SVGAGI. The V gene lost 6 bases and the J gene lost 4 bases, with 12 bases spanning the gap. CDR3 region: CASSRVLGETQYF. The DNA for the CDR3 is TGTGCCAGCAGCCGCGTGTTAGGAGAGACCCAGTACTTC.

This clone has only a few counts. The chain is built from TRBV25-1 and TRBJ2-1; D is undetermined. Germline CDR1 is MGHDK and CDR2 is SYGVNS. The V end was cut by 4 bases, the J end by 2 bases, with 12 bases between. The CDR3 is 15 residues long. The CDR3 DNA follows: TGTGCCAGCAGTGCTAACTTCGGCCCCTACAATGAGCAGTTCTTC. It is translated as CASSANFGPYNEQFF.

V and J are TRBV19 and TRBJ1-5; possibly TRBD1 for D (5 bases). This CDR3 comprises 17 residues. Trimming shortened V by 4 bases and J by 1 base, and 17 bases separated the two germline ends. Looked up from germline, CDR1 is LNHDA and CDR2 is SQIVND (reference sequence). The CDR3 here is CASSTLRFGGSNQPQHF. CDR3 nucleotide sequence: TGTGCCAGTAGTACGCTCCGGTTTGGGGGAAGCAATCAGCCCCAGCATTTT.

This clone was detected only a few times. This chain uses TRBV18 with TRBJ2-7; the D is unclear. From germline, CDR1 is KGHSH and CDR2 LQKENI. The CDR3 extends over 10 amino acids. The CDR3 loop is CASSPPAGSV. The CDR3 nucleotides read TGTGCCAGCTCACCACCCGCAGGAAGCGTC.

This chain connects TRBV7-2 to TRBJ1-2, with 7 bases aligning to TRBD1. The CDR3 has 15 amino acids. The V gene end was trimmed by 1 base and the J gene end by 4 bases; junction bases not matched to a gene: 6. The V gene's germline CDR1 is SGHTA and CDR2 FQGNSA. CDR3 sequence (DNA): TGTGCCAGCAGCTTAGAGGGGGCGTTAGGCTATGGCTACACCTTC. Encoded protein: CASSLEGALGYGYTF.

Only one count was recorded for this clone. V and J are TRBV2 and TRBJ2-2, with 7 bases fitting TRBD1. V gave up 5 bases and J gave up 4 bases; unmatched junction bases: 1. The CDR3 length is 13 residues. Germline V lookup: CDR1 SNHLY, CDR2 FYNNEI. CDR3: CASSRQGTGELFF. As DNA, the CDR3 is TGTGCCAGCAGTCGACAGGGCACCGGGGAGCTGTTTTTT.